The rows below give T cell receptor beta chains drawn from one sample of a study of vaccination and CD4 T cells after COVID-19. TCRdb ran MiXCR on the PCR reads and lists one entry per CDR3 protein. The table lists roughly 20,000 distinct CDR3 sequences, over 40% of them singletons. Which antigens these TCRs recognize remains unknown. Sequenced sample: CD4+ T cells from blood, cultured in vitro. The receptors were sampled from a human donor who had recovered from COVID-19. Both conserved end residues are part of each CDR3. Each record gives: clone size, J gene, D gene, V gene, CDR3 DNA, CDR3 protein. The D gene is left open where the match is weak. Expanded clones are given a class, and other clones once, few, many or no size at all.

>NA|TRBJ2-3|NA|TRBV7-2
TGTGCCAGCAGCTTTAGCACAGATACGCAGTATTTT
CASSFSTDTQYF
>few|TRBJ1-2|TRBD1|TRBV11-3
TGTGCCAGCAGCCCGGGACAGGGGGCTTATGGCTACACCTTC
CASSPGQGAYGYTF
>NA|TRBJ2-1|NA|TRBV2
TGTGCCGTCCTCTCCGGGAGCCGAGGTCGCAATGAGCAGTTCTTC
CAVLSGSRGRNEQFF
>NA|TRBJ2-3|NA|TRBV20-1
TGCAGTGCTAGAGATCCCAGTAGGGACGGAGATACGCAGTATTTT
CSARDPSRDGDTQYF
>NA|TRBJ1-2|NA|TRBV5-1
TGCGCCAGCAGCTTGTACTTACTGAGATACTATGGCTACACCTTC
CASSLYLLRYYGYTF
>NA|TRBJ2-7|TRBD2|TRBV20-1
TGCAGTGCTAGAGCTATTGCGGGAGTCTCCTTGTACGAGCAGTACTTC
CSARAIAGVSLYEQYF
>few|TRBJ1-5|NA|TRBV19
TGTGCCAGTAGTACTGACGGGGGGCTGAGACAGCCCCAGCATTTT
CASSTDGGLRQPQHF
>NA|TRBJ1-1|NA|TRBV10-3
TGTGCCATCAGGCAGGGGTACACTGAAGCTTTCTTT
CAIRQGYTEAFF
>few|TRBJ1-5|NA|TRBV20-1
TGCAGTGCTATACGGTACCGGGACACTTATAGCAATCAGCCCCAGCATTTT
CSAIRYRDTYSNQPQHF
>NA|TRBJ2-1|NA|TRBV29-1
TGCAGCGTTGACAGGTTAGACAATGAGCAGTTCTTC
CSVDRLDNEQFF
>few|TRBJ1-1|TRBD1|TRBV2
TGTGCCAGCAGTGGCGGACAGGGGAGAAACACTGAAGCTTTCTTT
CASSGGQGRNTEAFF
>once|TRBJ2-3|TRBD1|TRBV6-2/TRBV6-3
TGTGCCAGCAGTGACCGCTCCTTGGGACAGGACACAGATACGCAGTATTTT
CASSDRSLGQDTDTQYF
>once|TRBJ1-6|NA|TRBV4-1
TGCGCCAGCAGCCGACGGACTGAAGACAATTCACCCCTCCACTTT
CASSRRTEDNSPLHF
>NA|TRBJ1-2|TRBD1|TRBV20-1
TGCAGTGCTAGGACAGGGGGAACCAACTATGGCTACACCTTC
CSARTGGTNYGYTF
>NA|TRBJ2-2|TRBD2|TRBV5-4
TGTGCCAGCAGCTCCCCCAAGGCTAGCGGGAGGGCCGGGGAGCTGTTTTTT
CASSSPKASGRAGELFF
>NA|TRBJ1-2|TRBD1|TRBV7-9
TGTGCCAGCAGCTTAGCGTCCGGACAGGGGAGTGAATTCTATGGCTACACCTTC
CASSLASGQGSEFYGYTF
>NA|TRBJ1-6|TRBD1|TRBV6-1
TGTGCCATCTCAAGGACAGGGGGCGGAACCTATAATTCACCCCTCCACTTT
CAISRTGGGTYNSPLHF
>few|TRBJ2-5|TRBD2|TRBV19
TGTGCCACCGGAGCGGGAGATAGGGAGACCCAGTACTTC
CATGAGDRETQYF
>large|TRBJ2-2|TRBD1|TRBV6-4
TGTGCCAGCAGACACAGGGGCCCGAACACCGGGGAGCTGTTTTTT
CASRHRGPNTGELFF
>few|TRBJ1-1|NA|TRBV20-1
TGCAGTGCTCCTGGGGGAGGGTACACTGAAGCTTTCTTT
CSAPGGGYTEAFF
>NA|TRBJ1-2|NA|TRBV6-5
TGTGCCAGCAGTTACTCGTTGGCGAACCCCCACTACACCTTC
CASSYSLANPHYTF
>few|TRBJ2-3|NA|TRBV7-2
TGTGCCAGCTCTTACCAGCGGGCCCGGACAGATACGCAGTATTTT
CASSYQRARTDTQYF
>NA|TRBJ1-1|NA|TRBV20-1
TGCAGTGCTAGAGACCGACACTTCATGAACACTGAAGCTTTCTTT
CSARDRHFMNTEAFF
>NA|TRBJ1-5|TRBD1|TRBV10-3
TGTGCCATCAGCCCGGGACAGGGGGCGAATCAGCCCCAGCATTTT
CAISPGQGANQPQHF
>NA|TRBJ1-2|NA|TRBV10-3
TGTGCCATCAGTGAGTCTAACTTGAACTACACCTTC
CAISESNLNYTF
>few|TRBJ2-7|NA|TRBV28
TGTGCCAGCAGTTTAGGACGCCTCTACGAGCAGTACTTC
CASSLGRLYEQYF
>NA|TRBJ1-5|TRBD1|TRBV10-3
TGTGCTATCAGGGGGACAGGCACCAATCAGCCCCAGCATTTT
CAIRGTGTNQPQHF
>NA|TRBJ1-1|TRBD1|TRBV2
TGTGCCAGCAGTGAAAGGGGGACAGGGCGAAACACTGAAGCTTTCTTT
CASSERGTGRNTEAFF
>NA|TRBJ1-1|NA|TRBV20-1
TGCAGTGCTAGAGATGGAGAAGCTTTCTTT
CSARDGEAFF
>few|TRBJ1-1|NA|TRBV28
TGTGCCAGCAGTTTATGGCACTTGGGGAACACTGAAGCTTTCTTT
CASSLWHLGNTEAFF
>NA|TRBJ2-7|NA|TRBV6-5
TGTGCCAGCAGTTTACGACTCCCGCGGTCGGGGGTCGAGCAGTACTTC
CASSLRLPRSGVEQYF
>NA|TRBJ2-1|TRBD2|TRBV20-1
TGCAGTGCTAGCCAGATGAGCGGGAGTCCCTACAATGAGCAGTTCTTC
CSASQMSGSPYNEQFF
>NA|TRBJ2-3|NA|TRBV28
TGTGCCAGCAGTTTAACTACCTTAAGTCCGGGTCTTAGCACAGATACGCAGTATTTT
CASSLTTLSPGLSTDTQYF
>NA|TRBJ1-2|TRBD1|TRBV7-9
TGTGCCAGCAGCGCCCGACAGGGGGCGCGCGGCTACACCTTC
CASSARQGARGYTF
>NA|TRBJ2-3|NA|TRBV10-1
TGCGCCAGCAGGCCGGGACACAGCACAGATACGCAGTATTTT
CASRPGHSTDTQYF
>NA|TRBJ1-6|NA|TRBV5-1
TGCGCCAGCAGCCTACAGGAACATAATTCACCCCTCCACTTT
CASSLQEHNSPLHF
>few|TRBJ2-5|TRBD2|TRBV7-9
TGTGCCAGCATCTCTAGCGGGGGACGAACACTCCAAGAGACCCAGTACTTC
CASISSGGRTLQETQYF
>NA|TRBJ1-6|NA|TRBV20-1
TGCAGTGCGCAATTGGATACAGGGAGTCGTTCACCCCTCCACTTT
CSAQLDTGSRSPLHF